Below are 28 T cell receptor beta chains sequenced from a single sample in a study of vaccination effects on CD4 cells after COVID-19. When ten to eleven days of culture had elapsed, CD4+ T cells were isolated. Each person got two doses of an mRNA SARS-CoV-2 vaccine, BNT162b2 or mRNA-1273. Using immunoSEQ multiplex PCR, the repertoire was profiled, and TCRdb retains in-frame clones only, with some absent. Of 50,000 to 60,000 clones listed, around four fifths are singletons. Antigen specificity for these receptors is unknown. Source: CD4+ T cells from PBMCs cultured without peptide, taken after COVID-19 vaccination. The origin of the receptors is a human donor who received a COVID-19 vaccine.

The rearrangement joins TRBV5-1 to TRBJ2-3; D may be TRBD1 or TRBD2 (5 bases each). CDR3 length: 18 amino acids. With 4 bases removed from V and 0 bases from J, the gap between germline ends came to 21 bases. Germline loops: CDR1 SGHRS, CDR2 YFSETQ. CDR3 protein: CASSLRVLSETSTDTQYF. DNA of the CDR3: TGCGCCAGCAGCCTCAGGGTGCTTAGCGAAACTAGCACAGATACGCAGTATTTT.

This clone was detected only a few times. J is TRBJ1-1 and V is TRBV7-2; a weak D match, TRBD1 (6 bases). V was clipped by 4 bases and J by 7 bases, with 19 bases between them. The V gene's germline CDR1 is SGHTA and CDR2 FQGNSA. CDR3 size: 15 residues. DNA for the CDR3: TGTGCCAGCAGCTCTCCGGGCAGGGGTCGGGGTGAAGCTTTCTTT. This translates into CASSSPGRGRGEAFF. The complete variable domain, with remaining parts taken from reference TRBV7-2 and TRBJ1-1, reads GAGVSQSPSNKVTEKGKDVELRCDPISGHTALYWYRQSLGQGLEFLIYFQGNSAPDKSGLPSDRFSAERTGGSVSTLTIQRTQQEDSAVYLCASSSPGRGRGEAFFGQGTRLTVV.

The J gene is TRBJ2-2, the V gene TRBV6-5, with D maybe TRBD2 (6 bases). V lost 4 bases, J lost 1 base, and 7 bases lay in between. CDR3 length: 14 residues. Germline CDR1 MNHEY, CDR2 SVGAGI. CDR3 nucleotides: TGTGCCAGCAGTTGGCGGGAGAACACCGGGGAGCTGTTTTTT. This gives the protein CASSWRENTGELFF.

The chain has TRBV28 and TRBJ1-1; D not resolved. Trimming stripped 2 bases from V and 5 bases from J, with 3 bases between. The germline V gene encodes CDR1 MDHEN and CDR2 SYDVKM. This CDR3 contains 11 residues. Here the CDR3 reads CASSLGTEAFF. In DNA form, the CDR3 reads TGTGCCAGCAGTTTAGGGACTGAAGCTTTCTTT. The whole variable domain, remainder taken from reference TRBV28 and TRBJ1-1, is DVKVTQSSRYLVKRTGEKVFLECVQDMDHENMFWYRQDPGLGLRLIYFSYDVKMKEKGDIPEGYSVSREKKERFSLILESASTNQTSMYLCASSLGTEAFFGQGTRLTVV.

The rearrangement links TRBV6-5 to TRBJ2-2, with 7 bases fitting TRBD1. Trimming took 6 bases from V and 7 from J; bases not matched to a gene: 5. CDR3 size: 13 residues. Germline CDR1 reads MNHEY; CDR2 reads SVGAGI. CDR3 DNA: TGTGCCAGCAGAAGGGACAGCTACGGGGAGCTGTTTTTT. Its translation is CASRRDSYGELFF.

The rearrangement joins TRBV24-1 to TRBJ2-7; 8 bases line up with TRBD2. The CDR3 loop spans 13 amino acids. Germline V CDR1 and CDR2: KGHDR, SFDVKD. J was trimmed by 1 base and V by 12 bases; bases with no gene match: 7. The CDR3 nucleotides are TGTGCCTTAGCGGGACTGCTGTCCTACGAGCAGTACTTC. Translating gives CALAGLLSYEQYF.

The rearrangement joins TRBV5-1 to TRBJ2-7, with D hard to call. V shed 0 bases and J shed 3 bases, with 13 bases lying between them. Germline CDR1 reads SGHRS; CDR2 reads YFSETQ. CDR3 length equals 15 residues. CDR3 sequence reads: CASSLGASGNYEQYF. CDR3 sequence (DNA): TGCGCCAGCAGCTTGGGCGCCTCGGGCAACTACGAGCAGTACTTC.

The chain has TRBV19 and TRBJ2-5, with TRBD1 as a possible D gene (5 bases). Germline loops: CDR1 LNHDA, CDR2 SQIVND (reference sequence). The ends were cut back, 3 bases at V and 4 bases at J, with 9 bases in the middle. This CDR3 is built from 13 residues. CDR3 nucleotides: TGTGCCAGTAGTATGGGCAGGGTAGAGACCCAGTACTTC. Translation: CASSMGRVETQYF.

The chain links TRBV7-9 to TRBJ2-1, with 16 bases lining up with TRBD2. This CDR3 has 18 amino acids. The J segment lost 7 bases and the V segment lost 3 bases, leaving 9 bases of the junction unmatched. CDR1 is SEHNR and CDR2 is FQNEAQ in the germline V gene (reference sequence). The chain's CDR3 is CASSLGTSGRVWGNEQFF. Here the CDR3 DNA reads TGTGCCAGCAGCTTGGGGACTAGCGGGAGGGTCTGGGGGAATGAGCAGTTCTTC. Full variable domain (rest looked up from reference TRBV7-9 and TRBJ2-1): DTGVSQNPRHKITKRGQNVTFRCDPISEHNRLYWYRQTLGQGPEFLTYFQNEAQLEKSRLLSDRFSAERPKGSFSTLEIQRTEQGDSAMYLCASSLGTSGRVWGNEQFFGPGTRLTVL.

The V gene is TRBV28, the J gene TRBJ2-7; 11 nucleotides match TRBD2. CDR1 is MDHEN and CDR2 is SYDVKM in the germline V gene. V trimming: 5 bases; J trimming: 4 bases; junction bases outside the gene matches: 7. CDR3 length equals 15 residues. The CDR3 protein is CASSPSGRKRYEQYF. The CDR3 DNA is TGTGCCAGCAGTCCTAGCGGGAGGAAAAGGTACGAGCAGTACTTC. The variable domain in full, with the rest retrieved from reference TRBV28 and TRBJ2-7, is DVKVTQSSRYLVKRTGEKVFLECVQDMDHENMFWYRQDPGLGLRLIYFSYDVKMKEKGDIPEGYSVSREKKERFSLILESASTNQTSMYLCASSPSGRKRYEQYFGPGTRLTVT.

The rearrangement joins TRBV28 to TRBJ2-4; D remains ambiguous. V was shortened by 3 bases and J by 4 bases, with 10 bases between the two germline ends. Germline CDR1 is MDHEN and CDR2 is SYDVKM. The length of the CDR3 is 14 residues. The DNA of the CDR3 is TGTGCCAGCAGTTTGCAGGCCTTGAAAAACATTCAGTACTTC. It codes for CASSLQALKNIQYF.

This chain joins TRBV2 and TRBJ1-1; D not resolved. V was pared by 7 bases and J by 0 bases, with 6 bases between. The CDR3 extends over 12 amino acids. CDR1 is SNHLY and CDR2 is FYNNEI in the germline V gene. The DNA for the CDR3 is TGTGCCAGCATGACCCTGAACACTGAAGCTTTCTTT. Its translation is CASMTLNTEAFF.

The chain combines TRBV12-5 with TRBJ2-2; D gene unclear. The V gene's germline CDR1 is LGHNT and CDR2 FRNRAP. V was cut by 2 bases and J by 3 bases, with 19 bases left in between. The CDR3 has 18 residues. This CDR3 is CASGLISPSEVDTGELFF. The DNA for the CDR3 is TGTGCTAGTGGTTTGATATCGCCCAGTGAGGTGGACACCGGGGAGCTGTTTTTT.

CDR3 in amino acids: CASSVRGYYSSYEQYF. DNA for the CDR3: TGTGCCAGCAGTGTCAGGGGGTACTACTCCTCCTACGAGCAGTACTTC. This chain joins TRBV25-1 and TRBJ2-7; the match to TRBD1 covers 7 bases. Per germline, CDR1 MGHDK and CDR2 SYGVNS. This CDR3 contains 16 residues. Trimming removed 4 bases from V and 0 bases from J; junction bases left unmatched: 9.

This chain uses TRBV5-1 with TRBJ1-2; 7 bases are a match to TRBD1. The CDR3 has 15 residues. The junction had 8 bases not matched to a gene; V was cut back by 3 bases and J by 3 bases. CDR1 and CDR2 from the germline V gene are SGHRS and YFSETQ. DNA of the CDR3: TGCGCCAGCAGCTCGGGGGGGACAGTAGACTATGGCTACACCTTC. This translates into CASSSGGTVDYGYTF.

V gene TRBV28 combines with J gene TRBJ2-7, with D unclear. Trimming removed 6 bases at V and 9 bases at J, with 12 bases between. The length of the CDR3 is 11 residues. Germline values: CDR1 MDHEN, CDR2 SYDVKM. This chain's CDR3 is CASSMIPMQYF. CDR3 DNA sequence: TGTGCCAGCAGCATGATTCCCATGCAGTACTTC.

The CDR3 bases are TGTGCCAGCAGCTTTAGCGGGAGCTCCTACAATGAGCAGTTCTTC. It is translated as CASSFSGSSYNEQFF. The chain couples TRBV7-2 to TRBJ2-1, with TRBD2 identical over 9 bases. The germline CDR1 and CDR2 sequences are SGHTA and FQGNSA. J lost 0 bases, V lost 3 bases, and 0 bases had no gene match. CDR3 size: 15 residues. Full variable domain (missing parts from reference TRBV7-2 and TRBJ2-1): GAGVSQSPSNKVTEKGKDVELRCDPISGHTALYWYRQSLGQGLEFLIYFQGNSAPDKSGLPSDRFSAERTGGSVSTLTIQRTQQEDSAVYLCASSFSGSSYNEQFFGPGTRLTVL.

This chain uses TRBV18 with TRBJ2-7; TRBD2 matches 11 bases. The V and J ends lost 6 bases and 4 bases, in that order; junction bases with no gene match: 11. CDR3 length: 16 residues. CDR1 and CDR2 (germline): KGHSH, LQKENI. The CDR3 loop reads CASSPRLTSGVYEQYF. CDR3 nucleotide sequence: TGTGCCAGCTCGCCAAGATTGACTAGCGGGGTTTACGAGCAGTACTTC. The full variable domain, in which reference TRBV18 and TRBJ2-7 provide the parts outside the CDR3, is NAGVMQNPRHLVRRRGQEARLRCSPMKGHSHVYWYRQLPEEGLKFMVYLQKENIIDESGMPKERFSAEFPKEGPSILRIQQVVRGDSAAYFCASSPRLTSGVYEQYFGPGTRLTVT.

This chain connects TRBV6-6 to TRBJ1-5, with TRBD1 as a possible D gene (6 bases). The CDR3 is 14 amino acids. CDR1 is MNHNY, CDR2 SVGAGI, per germline (reference sequence). Trimming took off 6 bases at V and 5 bases at J, with 14 bases between the two ends. For the CDR3, the DNA is TGTGCCAGCAGGAAAAGGGGGGGTGATCAGCCCCAGCATTTT. It specifies CASRKRGGDQPQHF.

This sequence joins TRBV19 and TRBJ1-1; D not certain. Germline CDR1 is LNHDA and CDR2 is SQIVND (reference sequence). V was pared by 10 bases and J by 5 bases, with 14 bases between. The CDR3 runs to 12 residues. CDR3 region: CATLDSWTEAFF. The CDR3 nucleotides read TGTGCCACCCTTGACTCGTGGACTGAAGCTTTCTTT.

This clone appeared a single time. The J gene is TRBJ1-2, the V gene TRBV5-1, with D maybe TRBD1 (6 bases). CDR1 is SGHRS and CDR2 is YFSETQ in the germline V gene. The CDR3 covers 15 residues. V was cut by 1 base and J by 5 bases, with 15 bases left in between. This CDR3 reads CASSLTQGRGYGYTF. CDR3 in DNA: TGCGCCAGCAGCTTGACGCAGGGGAGAGGGTATGGCTACACCTTC.

The chain joins TRBV18 to TRBJ2-3; tentatively, D is TRBD1 (5 bases). Trimming removed 0 bases at V and 0 bases at J, with 13 bases between. The germline V gene encodes CDR1 KGHSH and CDR2 LQKENI. The CDR3 has 17 residues. The DNA for the CDR3 is TGTGCCAGCTCACCACCGAGGACAACTACTAGCACAGATACGCAGTATTTT. Translating it yields CASSPPRTTTSTDTQYF.

This chain uses TRBV9 with TRBJ2-5, with 12 bases matching TRBD1. Trimming took 4 bases from V and 4 from J; bases not matched to a gene: 2. Germline V gene lookup returns CDR1 SGDLS and CDR2 YYNGEE. CDR3 length equals 14 residues. The CDR3 sequence is CASSRDRGRETQYF. The CDR3 DNA is TGTGCCAGCAGCCGGGACAGGGGGCGAGAGACCCAGTACTTC.

This chain uses TRBV4-1 with TRBJ2-7; 8 bases align to TRBD1. The length of the CDR3 is 15 residues. CDR1 MGHRA and CDR2 YSYEKL come from the germline V gene. With V trimmed by 0 bases and J by 7 bases, 8 bases remained unmatched. The CDR3 region has the DNA TGCGCCAGCAGCCAAGAAAACAGGGGGAAGTCTGAGCAGTACTTC. Protein: CASSQENRGKSEQYF.

This clone was counted between two and nine times. The chain combines TRBV3-1 (or the pseudogene TRBV3-2) with TRBJ1-1; D not resolved. Trimming cost V 5 bases and J 1 base, with 11 bases left between them. This CDR3 spans 14 amino acids. CDR1 is LGHDT, CDR2 YNNKEL, per germline (reference sequence). CDR3 bases: TGTGCCAGCAGCTCACGGGCAGGGAACACTGAAGCTTTCTTT. This sequence encodes CASSSRAGNTEAFF.

This chain links TRBV18 with TRBJ1-6; D unresolved. The ends were cut back, 3 bases at V and 0 bases at J, with 6 bases in the middle. The CDR3 loop spans 15 amino acids. Germline loops: CDR1 KGHSH, CDR2 LQKENI. Written as DNA, the CDR3 is TGTGCCAGCTCACCTCGCAGCTCCTATAATTCACCCCTCCACTTT. Translation: CASSPRSSYNSPLHF.

V gene TRBV6-1 combines with J gene TRBJ1-2; TRBD1 might be the D (5 bases). The CDR3 length is 14 residues. CDR1 MNHNS and CDR2 SASEGT come from the germline V gene. The V end lost 2 bases, the J end lost 4 bases, and 11 bases lay between the germline ends. The CDR3, as DNA: TGTGCCAGCAGTGAACAGGGTTGGGGCTATGGCTACACCTTC. The encoded protein is CASSEQGWGYGYTF.

This chain links TRBV12-3 or TRBV12-4 with TRBJ1-1; 7 nucleotides line up with TRBD1. J lost 7 bases, V lost 6 bases, and 8 bases had no gene match. There are 13 residues in the CDR3. CDR3 sequence reads: CASSWTGGLEAFF. CDR3 DNA: TGTGCCAGCAGCTGGACAGGAGGTCTTGAAGCTTTCTTT.